The entry that follows covers one T cell receptor beta chain sequence. Its target is not known. This sample stems from a study of beta chain features in type 1 diabetes. Broader study findings: Any PCR bias toward short templates would affect both groups alike. Patients with Type 1 diabetes showed moderately but significantly shorter TCRB CDR3s in all four CD4+ subsets. Cells with high TCR expression could be over-represented by cDNA sequencing.

Since all of the isolated RNA was reverse transcribed, expressed TCRB transcripts were what got sequenced. Sequencing used immunoSEQ multiplex PCR; TCRdb keeps in-frame clones, though not all of them. The profile covers around 250,000 clones, with more than 13% appearing a single time and around 0.016% taken by the ten largest. Isolation of CD4+ naive, central memory, regulatory and stem cell-like memory cells was achieved by sorting via CD45RO/CCR7/CD25/CD127/CD95/CD27. Purity above 95% was achieved in all sorted populations. The sample consisted of naive CD4+ T cells from blood. The TCR comes from a man aged 25-40 years with type 1 diabetes.

The CDR3: CASSPPQGYLTGELFF. The DNA for the CDR3 is TGTGCCAGCTCACCACCCCAGGGATACTTGACCGGGGAGCTGTTTTTT. This chain connects TRBV18 to TRBJ2-2; the D gene is possibly TRBD1 (5 bases). Germline-derived CDR1 and CDR2 are KGHSH and LQKENI. V lost 0 bases, J lost 5 bases, and 13 bases lay in between. This CDR3 comprises 16 residues.